Presented here are 24 T cell receptor beta chains from one specimen sequenced in a study of chronic HIV infection and antiretroviral therapy. MiXCR, applied by TCRdb to the 5' RACE reads, yields one record per CDR3 protein. There are about 31,000 distinct CDR3 sequences in the sample; 7% to 10% occur only once, and roughly 2.7% lies in the top ten. The sequenced sample consisted of peripheral blood. These receptors were taken from an adult who had HIV and had not received antiretroviral therapy, or was an uninfected healthy control (not recorded which).

V usage is TRBV6-2 or TRBV6-3 and J usage is TRBJ1-2, with TRBD1 as a possible D gene (5 bases). Germline V gene data show CDR1 as MNHEY and CDR2 as SVGEGT. The CDR3 sequence is 13 residues long. With 6 bases removed from V and 6 bases from J, the gap between germline ends came to 14 bases. In nucleotides, the CDR3 is TGTGCCAGCAGGGATCACGCAGGGAATGGCTACACCTTC. It translates to CASRDHAGNGYTF.

The chain has TRBV12-3 or TRBV12-4 and TRBJ1-4; maybe TRBD1 (5 bases). Trimming pared 6 bases from V and 6 bases from J, leaving 14 bases between. The CDR3 runs 14 residues. The CDR3 sequence is CASRKTENDEKLFF. CDR3 in DNA: TGTGCCAGCAGGAAGACAGAAAACGATGAAAAACTGTTTTTT.

This clonotype was seen repeatedly, ten times or more. The rearrangement joins TRBV10-3 to TRBJ2-5; the D gene could be TRBD1 or TRBD2 (5 bases each). This CDR3 region has 14 residues. CDR1 and CDR2 (germline): ENHRY, SYGVKD. Deletions cut 0 bases from V and 4 bases from J, with 9 bases between. The CDR3 DNA sequence: TGTGCCATCAGTGAGTCTACTGGGGGAGAGACCCAGTACTTC. Residues: CAISESTGGETQYF.

Comment on this clonotype: Mismatch with germline at one junction end may stem from a read error. The chain has TRBV20-1 and TRBJ2-2; weak D call: TRBD2 (7 bases). Germline V CDR1 and CDR2: DFQATT, SNEGSKA (reference sequence). The CDR3 covers 14 residues. CDR3 region: CSARGGGPSGELFF. In DNA, the CDR3 is TGCAGTGCCAGAGGGGGGGGGCCGTCCGGGGAGCTGTTTTTT.

This clonotype was found a few times. The genes are TRBV2 and TRBJ2-3; no clear D. V was clipped by 1 base and J by 2 bases, with 7 bases between them. The CDR3 covers 14 residues. Germline CDR1 reads SNHLY; CDR2 reads FYNNEI. The CDR3 sequence is CASSEGPHTDTQYF. The DNA for the CDR3 is TGTGCCAGCAGTGAAGGGCCTCACACAGATACGCAGTATTTT.

This clonotype was observed many times. The chain employs TRBV20-1 and TRBJ2-7; 8 nucleotides agree with TRBD1. CDR1 is DFQATT and CDR2 is SNEGSKA in the germline V gene (reference sequence). The CDR3 spans 15 residues. The trim removed 4 bases at V and 1 base at J, leaving 9 bases unmatched. The DNA for the CDR3 is TGCAGTGCTAATCCCGGGACAGGAAAATCCTACGAGCAGTACTTC. Translated: CSANPGTGKSYEQYF.

At least ten counts were recorded for this clonotype. This chain joins TRBV25-1 and TRBJ1-6, with a weak D call TRBD1 (5 bases). The V end lost 1 base, the J end lost 10 bases, and 11 bases lay between the germline ends. Germline V lookup: CDR1 MGHDK, CDR2 SYGVNS. This CDR3 has 14 amino acids. The CDR3 DNA reads TGTGCCAGCAGTGAATTCAGGGAGAGATCACCCCTCCACTTT. Amino acid sequence: CASSEFRERSPLHF. Complete variable domain (other parts from reference TRBV25-1 and TRBJ1-6): EADIYQTPRYLVIGTGKKITLECSQTMGHDKMYWYQQDPGMELHLIHYSYGVNSTEKGDLSSESTVSRIRTEHFPLTLESARPSHTSQYLCASSEFRERSPLHFGNGTRLTVT.

The chain has TRBV15 and TRBJ2-1, with unresolved D. CDR3 length equals 13 residues. CDR1 is LNHNV and CDR2 is YYDKDF in the germline V gene (reference sequence). Trimming removed 1 base from V and 8 bases from J, with 9 bases in between. CDR3 nucleotides: TGTGCCACCAGCAGAGGCCCCGAGGATGAGCAGTTCTTC. Protein: CATSRGPEDEQFF.

V usage is TRBV5-1 and J usage is TRBJ1-6; no reliable D call. This CDR3 region has 17 residues. Trimming pared 3 bases from V and 0 bases from J, leaving 13 bases between. Germline lookup yields CDR1 SGHRS and CDR2 YFSETQ. In DNA, the CDR3 is TGCGCCAGCAGCTCAACCTCCTTGGGCTCCTATAATTCACCCCTCCACTTT. Residues: CASSSTSLGSYNSPLHF.

A few counts support this clonotype. A junction end diverges from the germline sequence, so it may reflect a read error. V gene TRBV2 combines with J gene TRBJ1-2, with D unresolved. Germline V gene data show CDR1 as SNHLY and CDR2 as FYNNEI. This CDR3 comprises 13 residues. CDR3 loop: CASSDADNYGDTF. Here the CDR3 DNA reads TGTGCCAGCAGTGACGCAGATAACTATGGCGACACCTTC.

The chain employs TRBV29-1 and TRBJ2-1; TRBD1 matches 11 bases. The CDR3 runs 13 residues. Germline loops: CDR1 SQVTM, CDR2 ANQGSEA. The V segment lost 5 bases and the J segment 10 bases; nucleotides outside the gene matches: 7. CDR3: CSVMGQGDWEQFF. The CDR3 nucleotides read TGCAGCGTTATGGGACAGGGGGACTGGGAGCAGTTCTTC.

In its sample, this clonotype was seen many times. This sequence joins TRBV7-2 and TRBJ2-7, with 9 bases matching TRBD1. This CDR3 has 14 residues. The germline V gene encodes CDR1 SGHTA and CDR2 FQGNSA. Trimming at V came to 5 bases and at J to 3 bases, leaving 5 bases not matched to a gene. The DNA for the CDR3 is TGTGCCAGCAGCCAGCAGGGACAGGGCTACGAGCAGTACTTC. Translating it yields CASSQQGQGYEQYF.

The chain is built from TRBV7-2 and TRBJ1-2; no reliable D call. CDR1 is SGHTA and CDR2 is FQGNSA in the germline V gene. The CDR3 spans 13 residues. V was shortened by 6 bases and J by 1 base, with 9 bases between the two germline ends. The CDR3 region has the DNA TGTGCCAGCAGTCCCCATGATAACTATGGCTACACCTTC. Protein: CASSPHDNYGYTF.

This clonotype was observed a few times. The chain is built from TRBV4-3 and TRBJ2-2; D is uncertain. Trimming pared 3 bases from V and 4 bases from J, leaving 3 bases between. Germline lookup yields CDR1 LGHNA and CDR2 YSLEER. The CDR3 sequence is 12 residues long. The CDR3 coding sequence is TGCGCCAGCAGCCATCGCACCGGGGAGCTGTTTTTT. It yields the protein CASSHRTGELFF.

This clonotype was recorded at least ten times. The V call is TRBV10-3, the J call TRBJ2-3; the D is unclear. Looked up from germline, CDR1 is ENHRY and CDR2 is SYGVKD. V was cut by 2 bases and J by 6 bases, with 6 bases left in between. The CDR3 has 12 residues. CDR3 amino acids: CAISEDTDTQYF. The CDR3 bases are TGTGCCATCAGTGAGGACACCGATACGCAGTATTTT.

The V and J genes are TRBV18 and TRBJ2-7, with D possibly matching TRBD2 (6 bases). Germline V gene sequence: CDR1 KGHSH, CDR2 LQKENI. The CDR3 has 15 residues. Between the trimmed V and J ends, which lost 6 bases and 7 bases, there was a span of 22 bases. The CDR3 region is CASSPWGGGEWEQYF. The CDR3 DNA reads TGTGCCAGCTCGCCCTGGGGCGGCGGGGAGTGGGAGCAGTACTTC.

The table lists this clonotype with many counts. The chain uses TRBV29-1 and TRBJ1-2; D not resolved. Germline V gene lookup returns CDR1 SQVTM and CDR2 ANQGSEA. The CDR3 spans 15 residues. The germline V and J ends were trimmed by 1 base and 8 bases, with 20 bases remaining between them. The DNA of the CDR3 is TGCAGCGTTGAAGGGGTTAAGGGCCGTCGCGGAGGCTACACCTTC. This encodes CSVEGVKGRRGGYTF.

At least ten counts were recorded for this clonotype. The rearrangement uses TRBV3-1 and TRBJ1-5; no reliable D call. Germline loops: CDR1 LGHDT, CDR2 YNNKEL (reference sequence). The CDR3 consists of 14 residues. The V gene lost 1 base and the J gene lost 8 bases, with 12 bases spanning the gap. CDR3 region: CASSQANTREPQHF. The CDR3 DNA is TGTGCCAGCAGCCAAGCCAACACTAGGGAGCCCCAGCATTTT.

The chain has TRBV2 and TRBJ2-7; no firm D call. Between the trimmed V and J ends, which lost 6 bases and 3 bases, there was a span of 12 bases. CDR1 and CDR2 (germline): SNHLY, FYNNEI. CDR3 length equals 13 residues. The CDR3 nucleotides read TGTGCCAGCAGCCCCGGACCCGACTACGAGCAGTACTTC. Translation: CASSPGPDYEQYF. Using reference TRBV2 and TRBJ2-7 for the parts outside the CDR3, the full variable domain is EPEVTQTPSHQVTQMGQEVILRCVPISNHLYFYWYRQILGQKVEFLVSFYNNEISEKSEIFDDQFSVERPDGSNFTLKIRSTKLEDSAMYFCASSPGPDYEQYFGPGTRLTVT.

This clonotype was seen many times. This chain connects TRBV4-1 to TRBJ2-6; D is uncertain. Trimming cost V 4 bases and J 0 bases, with 13 bases left between them. CDR1 MGHRA and CDR2 YSYEKL come from the germline V gene. This CDR3 has 17 amino acids. CDR3 DNA sequence: TGCGCCAGCAGCCGAGATGAAGGAGCCTCTGGGGCCAACGTCCTGACTTTC. It translates to CASSRDEGASGANVLTF.

In this sample, this clonotype is medium-sized. V usage is TRBV20-1 and J usage is TRBJ2-7; tentatively, D is TRBD1 or TRBD2 (6 bases each). The V end lost 1 base, the J end lost 3 bases, and 19 bases lay between the germline ends. Germline V gives CDR1 DFQATT, CDR2 SNEGSKA (reference sequence). This CDR3 contains 16 residues. This CDR3 is CSARVAQGGWIYEQYF. CDR3 nucleotide sequence: TGCAGTGCTAGAGTAGCCCAAGGGGGGTGGATCTACGAGCAGTACTTC.

The chain employs TRBV25-1 and TRBJ1-5; no reliable D call. Germline CDR1 and CDR2: MGHDK and SYGVNS. Between the trimmed V and J ends, which lost 4 bases and 4 bases, there was a span of 8 bases. The CDR3 extends over 13 amino acids. DNA of the CDR3: TGTGCCAGCAGTGCAAGGGAAAATCAGCCCCAGCATTTT. As protein: CASSARENQPQHF.

The V and J genes are TRBV7-9 and TRBJ2-1; D may be TRBD1 (6 bases). Germline V CDR1 and CDR2: SEHNR, FQNEAQ (reference sequence). The V gene lost 0 bases and the J gene lost 10 bases, with 7 bases spanning the gap. The CDR3 runs 12 residues. This chain's CDR3 is CASSLAGTEQFF. CDR3 nucleotide sequence: TGTGCCAGCAGCTTAGCTGGGACAGAGCAGTTCTTC.

At least ten counts were recorded for this clonotype. The chain couples TRBV3-1 to TRBJ2-5, with 11 bases lining up with TRBD1. Germline assignment: CDR1 LGHDT and CDR2 YNNKEL (reference sequence). Losses at the gene ends were 4 bases for V and 4 bases for J; bases not matched to a gene: 5. The CDR3 is 15 amino acids. Written as DNA, the CDR3 is TGTGCCAGCAGCCCGAAGGGGACAGGGGGAGAGACCCAGTACTTC. Translating gives CASSPKGTGGETQYF.